These 10 T cell receptor beta chains originate from one sample sequenced in a study of CD8+ T cells in alopecia areata. Investigators isolated RNA and reverse transcribed it into cDNA to act as the sequencing template. Profiled with immunoSEQ multiplex PCR; TCRdb holds only in-frame clones, not every one. This sample yields under 350,000 clones, of which 58% are seen a single time; 1.8% belongs to the top ten. Treatment specified: oral pan-JAK inhibitor, 5-10 mg twice daily. The material was CD4+ T cells sorted from blood, obtained at week 24, from a patient treated with tofacitinib. The receptor source for this set is a human donor with alopecia areata.

This clone was found a few times. The chain carries TRBV4-3 and TRBJ1-2; TRBD1 matches at 7 bases. CDR3 length: 15 amino acids. Germline V lookup: CDR1 LGHNA, CDR2 YSLEER. The junction had 4 bases not matched to a gene; V was cut back by 0 bases and J by 3 bases. The DNA for the CDR3 is TGCGCCAGCAGCCAAGATATTCAGGGGGACTATGGCTACACCTTC. Translation gives CASSQDIQGDYGYTF.

About this clone itself: Other DNA variants within this sample encode the same CDR3. CDR3 in DNA: TGTGCCAGCAGCCAAGTCCGTGAAAAACTGTTTTTT. This translates into CASSQVREKLFF. The J gene is TRBJ1-4, the V gene TRBV14; D unresolved. V was clipped by 1 base and J by 7 bases, with 4 bases between them. CDR3 length equals 12 residues. Germline V gene lookup returns CDR1 SGHDN and CDR2 FVKESK.

CDR3 loop: CASSQGTGVPLPLNEKLFF. CDR3 bases: TGTGCCAGCAGCCAAGGGACAGGGGTCCCTCTTCCACTTAATGAAAAACTGTTTTTT. J is TRBJ1-4 and V is TRBV14; 9 nucleotides line up with TRBD1. The CDR3 extends over 19 amino acids. V trimming: 1 base; J trimming: 4 bases; junction bases outside the gene matches: 13. Germline CDR1 and CDR2: SGHDN and FVKESK.

This chain uses TRBV7-9 with TRBJ2-7; D perhaps matches TRBD1 (6 bases). CDR1 SEHNR and CDR2 FQNEAQ come from the germline V gene (reference sequence). The CDR3 covers 12 residues. The V gene lost 8 bases and the J gene lost 1 base, with 9 bases spanning the gap. CDR3 residues: CASAQGSYEQYF. CDR3 coding DNA: TGTGCCAGCGCCCAGGGGTCCTACGAGCAGTACTTC.

The genes are TRBV6-5 and TRBJ1-2; no clear D. This CDR3 is built from 12 residues. Germline CDR1 and CDR2: MNHEY and SVGAGI. With 6 bases removed from V and 4 bases from J, the gap between germline ends came to 9 bases. CDR3 DNA sequence: TGTGCCAGCAGCCCTACAGCCTATGGCTACACCTTC. Its translation is CASSPTAYGYTF.

The chain is built from TRBV9 and TRBJ1-6; tentative D call: TRBD1 (5 bases). The length of the CDR3 is 14 residues. Germline loops: CDR1 SGDLS, CDR2 YYNGEE. V lost 3 bases and J 8 bases, leaving 12 bases between the germline ends. CDR3 coding DNA: TGTGCCAGCAGCGCCCCGGTAGGGGATTCACCCCTCCACTTT. Translation: CASSAPVGDSPLHF.

This chain joins TRBV28 and TRBJ1-2, with TRBD1 matching over 8 bases. Germline V lookup: CDR1 MDHEN, CDR2 SYDVKM. V shed 6 bases and J 9 bases; nucleotides not matched to a gene: 9. The CDR3 has 13 residues. Here the CDR3 DNA reads TGTGCCAGCAGCCTCGGACAGGGTGCGCGCTACACCTTC. Its protein product is CASSLGQGARYTF.

This clone has more than one count but fewer than ten. The chain recombines TRBV29-1 with TRBJ2-5; TRBD2 matches at 10 bases. V was clipped by 6 bases and J by 5 bases; unmatched bases: 12. CDR1 is SQVTM and CDR2 is ANQGSEA in the germline V gene. CDR3 length: 15 residues. The CDR3 sequence is CSVSGGAVVSETQYF. CDR3 in DNA: TGCAGCGTAAGCGGGGGGGCCGTTGTGTCGGAGACCCAGTACTTC.

This chain uses TRBV28 with TRBJ2-5; a possible D gene is TRBD2 (5 bases). The V gene lost 1 base and the J gene lost 5 bases, with 8 bases spanning the gap. In germline, CDR1 is MDHEN, CDR2 SYDVKM. This CDR3 is built from 13 residues. The chain's CDR3 is CASSLSGMETQYF. The CDR3 DNA reads TGTGCCAGCAGTTTATCCGGGATGGAGACCCAGTACTTC.

Only one count was recorded for this clone. V is TRBV5-1 and J is TRBJ2-3, with D possibly TRBD1 on 6 matching bases. Trimming pared 1 base from V and 2 bases from J, leaving 11 bases between. CDR1 SGHRS and CDR2 YFSETQ come from the germline V gene. This CDR3 contains 15 residues. The CDR3, as DNA: TGCGCCAGCAGCTTGACAGGGTTCGACACAGATACGCAGTATTTT. This codes for CASSLTGFDTDTQYF.